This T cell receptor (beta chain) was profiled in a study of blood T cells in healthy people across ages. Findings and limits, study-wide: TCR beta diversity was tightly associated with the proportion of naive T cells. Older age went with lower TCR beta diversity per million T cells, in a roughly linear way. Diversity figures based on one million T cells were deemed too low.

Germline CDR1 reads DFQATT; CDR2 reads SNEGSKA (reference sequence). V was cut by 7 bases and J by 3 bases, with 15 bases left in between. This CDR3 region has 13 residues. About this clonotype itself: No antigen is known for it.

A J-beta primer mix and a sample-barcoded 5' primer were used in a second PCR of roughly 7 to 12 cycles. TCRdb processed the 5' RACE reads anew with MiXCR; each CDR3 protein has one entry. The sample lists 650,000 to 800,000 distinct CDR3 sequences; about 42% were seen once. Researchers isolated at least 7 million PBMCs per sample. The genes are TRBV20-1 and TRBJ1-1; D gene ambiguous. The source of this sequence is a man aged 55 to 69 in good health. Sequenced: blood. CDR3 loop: CSVYQEGYTEAFF. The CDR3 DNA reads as TGCAGTGTCTATCAAGAAGGGTACACTGAAGCTTTCTTT.